This T cell receptor beta chain was captured in a study of T cells in Graves' hyperthyroidism and ophthalmopathy. Relative to its sample, this clonotype is medium-sized (0.01 to 0.1%). Trimming took 0 bases from V and 5 from J; bases not matched to a gene: 8. Germline V gives CDR1 DFQATT, CDR2 SNEGSKA (reference sequence). CDR3 length equals 15 residues. Newly diagnosed patients aged 18 to 65 had hyperthyroidism of under 2 months' duration. Amplified regions were TCR beta CDR3 sequences from RNA transcripts. TCR CDR3 underwent first-round RT-PCR with the HTBI primer set. TCRdb fed the multiplex PCR reads into MiXCR, producing one record per CDR3 protein. The profile shows tens of thousands of distinct CDR3 sequences, roughly 50% of them singletons.

The origin of this receptor is a man aged 18 to 30 with Graves' hyperthyroidism. V usage is TRBV20-1 and J usage is TRBJ2-5; 8 nucleotides line up with TRBD2. The specimen sequenced was peripheral blood or thyroid tissue (not recorded which). The CDR3 sequence is CSARDPAGGRETQYF. The DNA for the CDR3 is TGCAGTGCTAGAGATCCGGCGGGGGGTCGGGAGACCCAGTACTTC.